The 20 T cell receptor beta chains below all came from one sample that was sequenced in a study of cytomegalovirus exposure and HLA in healthy donors. PCR amplification relied on 60 Vbeta primers (plus 13 Jbeta primers). This table comes from immunoSEQ multiplex PCR, and its TCRdb copy is limited to in-frame clones, with some not included. The sample shows some 70,000 clones, approximately 84% of them seen only once. Sequences were obtained from PBMCs. The receptors originated from a woman aged 45-59 years in good health and CMV-seronegative.

A few counts support this clone. The genes are TRBV4-2 and TRBJ1-2, with D tentatively TRBD1 (6 bases). Trimming removed 1 base at V and 4 bases at J, with 22 bases between. Per the germline V gene, CDR1 is LGHNA and CDR2 is YNFKEQ. The length of the CDR3 is 18 residues. The CDR3 protein is CASSQAAGGANFSYGYTF. The CDR3 nucleotides read TGTGCCAGCAGCCAAGCGGCGGGGGGCGCAAATTTCTCCTATGGCTACACCTTC.

The chain has TRBV2 and TRBJ2-7; 8 bases are a match to TRBD1. J was trimmed by 5 bases and V by 4 bases; bases with no gene match: 13. CDR1 is SNHLY, CDR2 FYNNEI, per germline. The CDR3 runs 16 residues. The CDR3 sequence is CASSAVTGQGSHEQYF. For the CDR3, the DNA is TGTGCCAGCAGTGCAGTTACAGGACAGGGATCCCACGAGCAGTACTTC.

By share, this clone ranks as medium-sized (0.01 to 0.1%). The chain employs TRBV25-1 and TRBJ2-3; a possible D gene is TRBD2 (6 bases). Deletions cut 3 bases from V and 0 bases from J, with 7 bases between. Germline assignment: CDR1 MGHDK and CDR2 SYGVNS. The CDR3 loop spans 14 amino acids. CDR3 loop: CASSERGSTDTQYF. The CDR3 DNA is TGTGCCAGCAGTGAGCGGGGCAGCACAGATACGCAGTATTTT.

This clone was counted a single time. The chain links TRBV29-1 to TRBJ1-2, with 11 bases matching TRBD1. The CDR3 sequence is 13 residues long. Germline V gene lookup returns CDR1 SQVTM and CDR2 ANQGSEA. V lost 3 bases and J lost 4; bases outside the gene matches: 1. The CDR3 protein is CSVEDRGLYGYTF. Written as DNA, the CDR3 is TGCAGCGTTGAGGACAGGGGGCTCTATGGCTACACCTTC. The complete variable domain, with remaining parts taken from reference TRBV29-1 and TRBJ1-2, reads SAVISQKPSRDICQRGTSLTIQCQVDSQVTMMFWYRQQPGQSLTLIATANQGSEATYESGFVIDKFPISRPNLTFSTLTVSNMSPEDSSIYLCSVEDRGLYGYTFGSGTRLTVV.

Notes on this clone: Additional DNA sequences in this sample encode the identical CDR3. J is TRBJ1-6 and V is TRBV25-1; tentatively, D is TRBD1 (5 bases). Germline V lookup: CDR1 MGHDK, CDR2 SYGVNS. With 7 bases removed from V and 7 bases from J, the gap between germline ends came to 8 bases. The CDR3 is made up of 12 amino acids. The CDR3 reads CASTQANSPLHF. In nucleotides, the CDR3 is TGTGCCAGCACACAGGCAAATTCACCCCTCCACTTT.

The chain has TRBV6-1 and TRBJ2-2, with D perhaps TRBD2 (6 bases). This CDR3 has 16 amino acids. V lost 2 bases and J lost 4, with 14 bases in between. Per the germline V gene, CDR1 is MNHNS and CDR2 is SASEGT. Here the CDR3 DNA reads TGTGCCAGCAGTGAACGCCAGGGAGGAAGCACCGGGGAGCTGTTTTTT. Protein: CASSERQGGSTGELFF.

The CDR3 region is CASSPTGTSGRGPHTDTQYF. CDR3 DNA: TGTGCCAGCAGCCCTACCGGGACTAGCGGGAGGGGGCCCCACACAGATACGCAGTATTTT. The rearrangement uses TRBV6-9 and TRBJ2-3; the match to TRBD2 covers 16 bases. This CDR3 spans 20 amino acids. V lost 6 bases to trimming and J lost 2 bases; unmatched junction nucleotides: 14. CDR1 is MNHGY, CDR2 SVAAGI, per germline.

This clone was detected a few times. This CDR3 reads CASSQGTGRGEQYF. Here the CDR3 DNA reads TGCGCCAGCAGCCAAGGGACCGGGAGAGGCGAGCAGTACTTC. V usage is TRBV4-1 and J usage is TRBJ2-7, with a possible D match to TRBD2 (6 bases). The CDR3 totals 14 residues. Trimming took off 1 base at V and 6 bases at J, with 13 bases between the two ends. In germline, CDR1 is MGHRA, CDR2 YSYEKL.

The gene calls are TRBV5-1 and TRBJ1-1; TRBD1 matches 7 bases. The CDR3 loop spans 15 amino acids. V dropped 6 bases and J dropped 0; count of bases not matched to a gene: 8. Germline V gene sequence: CDR1 SGHRS, CDR2 YFSETQ. The CDR3 sequence is CASTPRTGMNTEAFF. Written as DNA, the CDR3 is TGCGCCAGCACCCCAAGGACAGGCATGAACACTGAAGCTTTCTTT.

The CDR3 here is CASSLAGSNEKLFF. The CDR3 DNA sequence: TGTGCCAGCTCCTTGGCAGGATCTAATGAAAAACTGTTTTTT. This chain links TRBV7-9 with TRBJ1-4, with D unresolved. There are 14 residues in the CDR3. Trimming removed 8 bases from V and 3 bases from J, with 13 bases in between. CDR1 and CDR2 from the germline V gene are SEHNR and FQNEAQ (reference sequence). Variable domain in full (rest from reference TRBV7-9 and TRBJ1-4): DTGVSQNPRHKITKRGQNVTFRCDPISEHNRLYWYRQTLGQGPEFLTYFQNEAQLEKSRLLSDRFSAERPKGSFSTLEIQRTEQGDSAMYLCASSLAGSNEKLFFGSGTQLSVL.

V usage is TRBV19 and J usage is TRBJ2-1; 8 bases agree with TRBD2. This CDR3 is built from 17 residues. Germline assignment: CDR1 LNHDA and CDR2 SQIVND (reference sequence). The ends lost 0 bases at V and 0 bases at J; junction bases unmatched: 4. The CDR3 DNA is TGTGCCAGTAGTATAGAGGACAGCGGGAGCTCCTACAATGAGCAGTTCTTC. It translates to CASSIEDSGSSYNEQFF.

This chain connects TRBV4-1 to TRBJ2-7; TRBD1 matches at 7 bases. V lost 4 bases and J lost 0; bases outside the gene matches: 3. Germline lookup yields CDR1 MGHRA and CDR2 YSYEKL. CDR3 length equals 14 residues. The CDR3 is CASSLRTGSYEQYF. CDR3 in DNA: TGCGCCAGCAGCCTTCGGACAGGCTCCTACGAGCAGTACTTC.

The V and J genes are TRBV19 and TRBJ1-2; 10 bases align to TRBD1. With 7 bases clipped from V and 4 bases from J, the junction kept 6 bases outside the gene matches. Germline-derived CDR1 and CDR2 are LNHDA and SQIVND (reference sequence). This CDR3 is built from 14 residues. CDR3 protein: CASILTGGGYGYTF. CDR3 DNA sequence: TGTGCCAGTATTTTGACAGGGGGCGGCTATGGCTACACCTTC.

By proportion, this clone is medium-sized. The V and J genes are TRBV6-1 and TRBJ2-3; 9 bases fit TRBD2. The CDR3 is 15 residues long. Trimming removed 7 bases from V and 4 bases from J; junction bases left unmatched: 9. Germline lookup yields CDR1 MNHNS and CDR2 SASEGT. CDR3 sequence reads: CASMGAGGSSDTQYF. The CDR3 DNA reads TGTGCCAGCATGGGGGCGGGGGGGTCCTCAGATACGCAGTATTTT.

This rearrangement joins TRBV5-1 to TRBJ1-1; D unclear. This CDR3 is 15 amino acids long. The V gene's germline CDR1 is SGHRS and CDR2 YFSETQ. Trimming removed 1 base from V and 2 bases from J, with 12 bases in between. The CDR3 spells CASSLSREVNTEAFF. The CDR3, as DNA: TGCGCCAGCAGCTTGTCGAGGGAGGTCAACACTGAAGCTTTCTTT.

The V call is TRBV9, the J call TRBJ1-2; 7 bases line up with TRBD1. The V and J ends lost 4 bases and 4 bases, in that order; junction bases with no gene match: 10. The length of the CDR3 is 15 residues. Looked up from germline, CDR1 is SGDLS and CDR2 is YYNGEE. Here the CDR3 DNA reads TGTGCCAGCAGCCTCATTTCCGGGACAGCCTATGGCTACACCTTC. Encoded protein: CASSLISGTAYGYTF.

The chain uses TRBV18 and TRBJ1-2; TRBD1 aligns across 8 bases. The CDR3 runs 15 residues. Trimming cost V 6 bases and J 6 bases; bases outside gene matches: 12. In germline, CDR1 is KGHSH, CDR2 LQKENI. The CDR3 is CASSYNRGTGDGYTF. The CDR3 DNA reads as TGTGCCAGCTCTTACAACCGGGGGACAGGTGATGGCTACACCTTC. Full variable domain (remainder filled in from reference TRBV18 and TRBJ1-2): NAGVMQNPRHLVRRRGQEARLRCSPMKGHSHVYWYRQLPEEGLKFMVYLQKENIIDESGMPKERFSAEFPKEGPSILRIQQVVRGDSAAYFCASSYNRGTGDGYTFGSGTRLTVV.

V is TRBV4-2 and J is TRBJ1-1; D possibly corresponds to TRBD1 (6 bases). Germline values: CDR1 LGHNA, CDR2 YNFKEQ. The CDR3 runs 18 residues. V lost 1 base, J lost 1 base, and 19 bases lay in between. This chain's CDR3 is CASSQGGGVGEANTEAFF. In DNA, the CDR3 is TGTGCCAGCAGCCAAGGAGGGGGGGTAGGGGAGGCGAACACTGAAGCTTTCTTT.

This clone was detected a few times. CDR3 in DNA: TGTGCCAGCAGCCCCGACCCGCACAGTAATGAAAAACTGTTTTTT. Its protein is CASSPDPHSNEKLFF. V and J are TRBV5-4 and TRBJ1-4; no clear D gene. The germline gives CDR1 SGHNT, CDR2 YYREEE (reference sequence). The CDR3 is made up of 15 amino acids. V dropped 4 bases and J dropped 4 bases, with 14 bases sitting between them.

The J gene is TRBJ2-2, the V gene TRBV4-3; 7 bases are a match to TRBD1. The V gene's germline CDR1 is LGHNA and CDR2 YSLEER. The CDR3 extends over 18 amino acids. Unmatched junction bases numbered 7, after V lost 0 bases and J lost 0 bases. CDR3 residues: CASSQDGRGLANTGELFF. DNA of the CDR3: TGCGCCAGCAGCCAAGATGGTAGGGGGCTTGCGAACACCGGGGAGCTGTTTTTT.